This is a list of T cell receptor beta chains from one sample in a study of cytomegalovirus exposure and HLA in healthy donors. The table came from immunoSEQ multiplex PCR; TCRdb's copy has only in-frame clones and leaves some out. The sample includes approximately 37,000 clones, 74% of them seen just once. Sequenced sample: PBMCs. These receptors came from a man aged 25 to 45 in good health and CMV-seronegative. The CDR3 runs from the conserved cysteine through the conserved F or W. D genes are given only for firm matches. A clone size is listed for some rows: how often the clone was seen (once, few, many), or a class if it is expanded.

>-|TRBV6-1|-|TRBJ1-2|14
CASSGGAADYGYTF
TGTGCCAGCAGTGGTGGGGCGGCGGACTATGGCTACACCTTC
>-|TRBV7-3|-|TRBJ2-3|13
CASSLLTGDTQYF
TGTGCCAGCAGCTTACTTACCGGAGATACGCAGTATTTT
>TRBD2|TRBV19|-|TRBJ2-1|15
CASSMFAGGGNEQFF
TGTGCCAGTAGTATGTTTGCGGGAGGAGGCAATGAGCAGTTCTTC
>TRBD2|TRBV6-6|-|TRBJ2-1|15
CASAMAGVPYNEQFF
TGTGCCAGCGCCATGGCGGGAGTTCCCTACAATGAGCAGTTCTTC
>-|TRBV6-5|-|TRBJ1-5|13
CASRRTEDQPQHF
TGTGCCAGCAGACGGACTGAGGATCAGCCCCAGCATTTT
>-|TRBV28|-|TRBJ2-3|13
CASSLLAPDTQYF
TGTGCCAGCAGTTTATTAGCCCCAGATACGCAGTATTTT
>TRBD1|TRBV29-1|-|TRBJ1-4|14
CSVEGTGGGEKLFF
TGCAGCGTTGAAGGGACAGGGGGCGGTGAAAAACTGTTTTTT
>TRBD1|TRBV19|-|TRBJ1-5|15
CASRTGATSNQPQHF
TGTGCCAGTAGGACAGGGGCGACAAGCAATCAGCCCCAGCATTTT
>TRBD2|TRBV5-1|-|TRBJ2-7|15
CASSLGGGNSYEQYF
TGCGCCAGCAGCTTGGGCGGGGGTAACTCCTACGAGCAGTACTTC
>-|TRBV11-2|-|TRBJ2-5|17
CASSLEPGAPTSETQYF
TGTGCCAGCAGCTTAGAACCGGGAGCCCCGACTTCCGAGACCCAGTACTTC
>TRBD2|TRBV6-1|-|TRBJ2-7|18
CASSVRLAGALSSYEQYF
TGTGCCAGCAGTGTCAGACTAGCGGGGGCCTTAAGCTCCTACGAGCAGTACTTC
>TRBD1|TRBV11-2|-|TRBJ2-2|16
CASRPPGQGITGELFF
TGTGCCAGCAGACCACCGGGACAGGGGATCACCGGGGAGCTGTTTTTT
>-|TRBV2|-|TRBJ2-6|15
CASSVVPTGANVLTF
TGTGCCAGCAGTGTTGTGCCTACGGGGGCCAACGTCCTGACTTTC
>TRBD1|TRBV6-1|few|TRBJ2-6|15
CASRTGGSGANVLTF
TGTGCCAGCAGAACAGGGGGCAGTGGGGCCAACGTCCTGACTTTC
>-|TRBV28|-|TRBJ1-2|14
CASSPIWGDYGYTF
TGTGCCAGCAGTCCGATCTGGGGAGACTATGGCTACACCTTC
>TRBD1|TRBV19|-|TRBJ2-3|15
CASSDRASSTDTQYF
TGTGCCAGTAGCGACAGGGCGTCTAGCACAGATACGCAGTATTTT
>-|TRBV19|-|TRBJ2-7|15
CASSVAAGNHYEQYF
TGTGCCAGTAGTGTCGCGGCAGGGAACCACTACGAGCAGTACTTC
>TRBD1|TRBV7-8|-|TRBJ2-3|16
CASSLLQGSIPDTQYF
TGTGCCAGCAGCTTACTACAGGGGTCGATACCAGATACGCAGTATTTT
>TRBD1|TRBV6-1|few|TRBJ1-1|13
CAGRDRGNTEAFF
TGTGCCGGTCGGGACAGGGGGAACACTGAAGCTTTCTTT
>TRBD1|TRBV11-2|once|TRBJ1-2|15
CASSLDLGTVYGYPF
TGTGCCAGCAGCTTAGATCTTGGGACAGTCTATGGCTACCCCTTC
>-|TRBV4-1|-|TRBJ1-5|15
CASSQDSGSNQPQHF
TGCGCCAGCAGCCAAGATTCGGGTAGCAATCAGCCCCAGCATTTT
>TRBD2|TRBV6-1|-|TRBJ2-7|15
CASSLGLAGGYEQYF
TGTGCCAGCAGCCTCGGACTAGCGGGAGGTTACGAGCAGTACTTC
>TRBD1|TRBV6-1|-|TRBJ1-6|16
CASSDQGAVYNSPLHF
TGTGCCAGCAGTGATCAGGGGGCGGTCTATAATTCACCCCTCCACTTT
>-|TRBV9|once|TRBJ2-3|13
CASSVESADTQYF
TGTGCCAGCAGCGTAGAGTCAGCAGATACGCAGTATTTT
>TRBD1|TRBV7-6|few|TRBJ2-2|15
CASSQGQSNTGELFF
TGTGCCAGCAGCCAGGGACAGTCGAACACCGGGGAGCTGTTTTTT
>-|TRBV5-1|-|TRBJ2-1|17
CASSPFPGGQGGNEQFF
TGCGCCAGCAGCCCTTTTCCGGGAGGACAGGGAGGGAATGAGCAGTTCTTC
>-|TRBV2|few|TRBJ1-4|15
CASSEDGGSLRKLFF
TGTGCCAGCAGTGAAGACGGTGGGAGTTTAAGGAAACTGTTTTTT
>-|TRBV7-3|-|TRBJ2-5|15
CASSLTQGGDETQYF
TGTGCCAGCAGCTTAACGCAGGGGGGAGATGAGACCCAGTACTTC
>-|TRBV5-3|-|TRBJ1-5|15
CARSLGHNSNQPQHF
TGTGCCAGAAGCTTGGGGCACAATAGCAATCAGCCCCAGCATTTT
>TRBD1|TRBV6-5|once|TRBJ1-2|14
CASSYGRQGARLAF
TGTGCCAGCAGTTACGGGAGACAGGGGGCAAGGTTAGCCTTC
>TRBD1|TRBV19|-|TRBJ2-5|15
CASSGTGGIQETQYF
TGTGCCAGTAGTGGAACAGGGGGGATACAAGAGACCCAGTACTTC
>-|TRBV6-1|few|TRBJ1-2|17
CASSEPQSPDTYYGYTF
TGTGCCAGCAGTGAACCCCAAAGCCCGGACACCTACTATGGCTACACCTTC
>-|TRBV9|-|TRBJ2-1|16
CASSVGLGAGRGEQFF
TGTGCCAGCAGCGTAGGGCTGGGGGCCGGGCGCGGTGAGCAGTTCTTC
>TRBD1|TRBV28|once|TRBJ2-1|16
CASSSIRDRGTNEQFF
TGTGCCAGCAGTTCGATCCGGGACAGGGGAACCAATGAGCAGTTCTTC
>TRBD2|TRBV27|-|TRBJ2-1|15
CATLGREGLGNEQFF
TGTGCCACCCTCGGGCGGGAGGGCCTCGGAAATGAGCAGTTCTTC
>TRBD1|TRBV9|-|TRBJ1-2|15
CASSERDRENYGYTF
TGTGCCAGCAGCGAGAGGGACAGGGAGAACTATGGCTACACCTTC
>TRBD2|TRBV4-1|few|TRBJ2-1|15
CASSPLAGEVNEQFF
TGCGCCAGCAGCCCATTGGCGGGAGAGGTCAATGAGCAGTTCTTC
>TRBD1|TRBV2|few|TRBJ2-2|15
CASRNNRGNTGELFF
TGTGCCAGCAGGAATAACAGGGGAAACACCGGGGAGCTGTTTTTT
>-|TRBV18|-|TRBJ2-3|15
CASSPTGSNTDTQYF
TGTGCCAGCTCACCTACAGGGAGCAACACAGATACGCAGTATTTT
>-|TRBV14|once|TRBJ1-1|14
CASSQAGMNTEAFF
TGTGCCAGCAGCCAAGCAGGGATGAACACTGAAGCTTTCTTT
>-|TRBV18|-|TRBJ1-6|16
CASSPRRQNENSPLHF
TGTGCCAGCTCACCACGTCGACAGAACGAGAATTCACCCCTCCACTTT
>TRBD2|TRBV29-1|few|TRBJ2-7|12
CSVSGTSYEQYF
TGCAGCGTCTCCGGGACTAGCTACGAGCAGTACTTC
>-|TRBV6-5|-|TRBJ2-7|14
CASSYSPRDYEQYF
TGTGCCAGCAGTTACTCGCCCCGGGACTACGAGCAGTACTTC
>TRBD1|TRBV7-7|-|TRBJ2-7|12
CASSLVDRGQYF
TGTGCTAGCAGCTTAGTGGACAGGGGGCAGTACTTC
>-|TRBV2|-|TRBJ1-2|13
CASRGLQGTGYTF
TGTGCCAGCAGAGGACTGCAGGGGACTGGCTACACCTTC
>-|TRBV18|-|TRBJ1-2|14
CASSWGDPNYGYTF
TGTGCCAGCTCATGGGGGGACCCTAACTATGGCTACACCTTC
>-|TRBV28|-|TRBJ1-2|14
CASSFSRVGYGYPF
TGTGCCAGCAGTTTTTCCAGGGTAGGCTATGGCTACCCCTTC
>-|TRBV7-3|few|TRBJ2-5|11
CASSGGETQYF
TGTGCCAGCTCCGGGGGAGAGACCCAGTACTTC
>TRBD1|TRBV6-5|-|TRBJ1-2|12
CASTQGTGGYPF
TGTGCCAGCACCCAGGGGACAGGTGGCTACCCCTTC
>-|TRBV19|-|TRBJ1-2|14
CASSSSGTPSGYTF
TGTGCCAGTAGTAGCTCCGGGACACCCTCCGGCTACACCTTC
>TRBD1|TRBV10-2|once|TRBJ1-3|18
CASSDPGTGGASGNTIYF
TGCGCCAGCAGTGATCCCGGGACAGGGGGCGCCTCTGGAAACACCATATATTTT
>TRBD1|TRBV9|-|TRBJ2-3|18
CASSVVPQGEPSTDTQYF
TGTGCCAGCAGCGTAGTGCCCCAGGGGGAACCGAGCACAGATACGCAGTATTTT
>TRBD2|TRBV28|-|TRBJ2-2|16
CASSVRSGKATGELFF
TGTGCCAGCAGTGTAAGGAGCGGGAAGGCCACCGGGGAGCTGTTTTTT
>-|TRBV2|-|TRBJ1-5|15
CASRRGPNSNQPQHF
TGTGCCAGCAGAAGGGGCCCTAATAGCAATCAGCCCCAGCATTTT